The clone carrying this T cell receptor (beta chain) is classed as medium-sized. What it binds is unknown. This sample's time point: sample taken at primary tumor resection. The data are from a study of spatial heterogeneity in lung cancer. The study's findings and limits: Mutation counts in tumors were tracked by counts of expanded intratumoral alpha and beta TCRs.

TCRdb passed the 5' RACE reads through MiXCR, listing each CDR3 protein once. The profile shows roughly 8,800 distinct CDR3 sequences, more than 4% of them singletons. Trimming took 4 bases from V and 8 from J, leaving 8 bases between them. Germline-derived CDR1 and CDR2 are WNHNN and SYGVQD (reference sequence). This CDR3 region has 12 residues. The J gene is TRBJ2-2, the V gene TRBV10-1; D might be TRBD2 (5 bases). The receptor comes from a female donor with early-stage non-small cell lung cancer. The sequencing here drew on lung tumor tissue, taken at surgery. DNA for the CDR3: TGCGCCAGCAGTGGAGGGTTTGGGGAGCTGTTTTTT. The encoded protein is CASSGGFGELFF.